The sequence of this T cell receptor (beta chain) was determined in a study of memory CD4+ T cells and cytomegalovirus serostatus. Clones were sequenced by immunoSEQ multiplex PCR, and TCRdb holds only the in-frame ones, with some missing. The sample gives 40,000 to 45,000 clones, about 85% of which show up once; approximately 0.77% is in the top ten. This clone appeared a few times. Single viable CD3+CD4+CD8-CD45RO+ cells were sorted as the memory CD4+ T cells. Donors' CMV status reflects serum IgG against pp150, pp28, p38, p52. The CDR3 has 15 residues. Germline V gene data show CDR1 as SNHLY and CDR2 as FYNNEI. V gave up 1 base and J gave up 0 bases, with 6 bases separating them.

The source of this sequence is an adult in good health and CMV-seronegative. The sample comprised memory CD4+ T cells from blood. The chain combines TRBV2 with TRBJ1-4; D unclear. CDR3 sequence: CASSEGFATNEKLFF. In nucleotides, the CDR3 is TGTGCCAGCAGTGAAGGGTTCGCAACTAATGAAAAACTGTTTTTT.